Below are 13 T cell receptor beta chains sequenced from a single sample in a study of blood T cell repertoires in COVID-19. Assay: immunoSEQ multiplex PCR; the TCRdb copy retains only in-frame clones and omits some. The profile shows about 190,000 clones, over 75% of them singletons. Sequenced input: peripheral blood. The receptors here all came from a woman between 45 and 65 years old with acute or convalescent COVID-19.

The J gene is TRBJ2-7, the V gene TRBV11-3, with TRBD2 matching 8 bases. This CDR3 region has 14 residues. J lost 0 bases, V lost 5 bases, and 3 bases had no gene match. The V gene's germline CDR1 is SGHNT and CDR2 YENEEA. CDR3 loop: CASSRGGTSYEQYF. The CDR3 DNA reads TGTGCCAGCAGCCGCGGGGGGACCTCCTACGAGCAGTACTTC.

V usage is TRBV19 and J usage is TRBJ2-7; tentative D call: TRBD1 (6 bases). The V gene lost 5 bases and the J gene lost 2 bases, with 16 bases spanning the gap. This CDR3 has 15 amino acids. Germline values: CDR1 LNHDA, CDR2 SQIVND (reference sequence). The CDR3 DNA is TGTGCCAGTAGTGGAGACAGGAGATCGGCCTACGAGCAGTACTTC. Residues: CASSGDRRSAYEQYF.

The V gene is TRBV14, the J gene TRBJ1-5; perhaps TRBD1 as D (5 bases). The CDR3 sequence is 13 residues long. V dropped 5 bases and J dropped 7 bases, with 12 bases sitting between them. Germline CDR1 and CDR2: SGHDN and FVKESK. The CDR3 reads CASSFRVGQPQHF. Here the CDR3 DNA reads TGTGCCAGCAGCTTCAGGGTGGGCCAGCCCCAGCATTTT. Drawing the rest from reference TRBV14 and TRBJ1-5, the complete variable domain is EAGVTQFPSHSVIEKGQTVTLRCDPISGHDNLYWYRRVMGKEIKFLLHFVKESKQDESGMPNNRFLAERTGGTYSTLKVQPAELEDSGVYFCASSFRVGQPQHFGDGTRLSIL.

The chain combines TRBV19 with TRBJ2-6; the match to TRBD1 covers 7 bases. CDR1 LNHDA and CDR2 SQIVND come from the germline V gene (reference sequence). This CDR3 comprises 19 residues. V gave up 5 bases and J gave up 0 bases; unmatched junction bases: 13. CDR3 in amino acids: CASSPRRTGTFSGANVLTF. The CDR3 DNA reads TGTGCCAGTAGTCCTAGGAGGACAGGAACTTTCTCTGGGGCCAACGTCCTGACTTTC.

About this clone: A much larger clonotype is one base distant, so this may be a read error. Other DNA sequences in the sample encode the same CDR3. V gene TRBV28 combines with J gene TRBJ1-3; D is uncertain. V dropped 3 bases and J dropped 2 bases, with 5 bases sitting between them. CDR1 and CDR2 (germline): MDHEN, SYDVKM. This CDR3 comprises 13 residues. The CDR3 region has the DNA TGTGCCAGCAGTTTCTATACTGGAAACACCATATATTTT. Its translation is CASSFYTGNTIYF. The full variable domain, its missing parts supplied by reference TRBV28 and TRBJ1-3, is DVKVTQSSRYLVKRTGEKVFLECVQDMDHENMFWYRQDPGLGLRLIYFSYDVKMKEKGDIPEGYSVSREKKERFSLILESASTNQTSMYLCASSFYTGNTIYFGEGSWLTVV.

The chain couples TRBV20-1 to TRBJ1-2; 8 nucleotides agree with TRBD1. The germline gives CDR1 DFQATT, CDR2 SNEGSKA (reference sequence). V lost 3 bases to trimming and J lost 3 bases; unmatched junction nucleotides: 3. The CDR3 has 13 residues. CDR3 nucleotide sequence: TGCAGTGCTAGTCAGGGGGCAGACTATGGCTACACCTTC. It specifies CSASQGADYGYTF.

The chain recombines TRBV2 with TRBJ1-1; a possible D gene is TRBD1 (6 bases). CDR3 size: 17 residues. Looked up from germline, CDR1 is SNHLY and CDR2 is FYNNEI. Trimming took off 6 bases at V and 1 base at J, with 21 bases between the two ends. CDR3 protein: CASSHEQGRRQNTEAFF. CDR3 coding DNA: TGTGCCAGCAGCCATGAACAGGGTCGGAGACAGAACACTGAAGCTTTCTTT.

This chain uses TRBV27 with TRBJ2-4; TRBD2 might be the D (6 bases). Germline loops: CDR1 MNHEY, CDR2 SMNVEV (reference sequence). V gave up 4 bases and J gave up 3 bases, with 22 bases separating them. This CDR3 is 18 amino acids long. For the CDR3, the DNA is TGTGCCAGCAGTTCCCCCTCCGGAGGGGACTGGGGCAAAAACATTCAGTACTTC. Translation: CASSSPSGGDWGKNIQYF.

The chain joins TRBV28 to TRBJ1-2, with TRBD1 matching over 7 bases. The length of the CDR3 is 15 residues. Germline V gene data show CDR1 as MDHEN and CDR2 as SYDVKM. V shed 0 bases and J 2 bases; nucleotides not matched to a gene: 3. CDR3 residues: CASSLWLTGNYGYTF. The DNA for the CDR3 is TGTGCCAGCAGTTTATGGCTGACAGGGAACTATGGCTACACCTTC.

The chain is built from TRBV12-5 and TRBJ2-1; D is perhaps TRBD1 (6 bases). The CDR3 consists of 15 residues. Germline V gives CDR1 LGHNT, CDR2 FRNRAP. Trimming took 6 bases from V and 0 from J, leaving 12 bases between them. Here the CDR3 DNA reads TGTGCTAGTGGGAAGCAGGGGAGCTCCTACAATGAGCAGTTCTTC. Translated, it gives CASGKQGSSYNEQFF.

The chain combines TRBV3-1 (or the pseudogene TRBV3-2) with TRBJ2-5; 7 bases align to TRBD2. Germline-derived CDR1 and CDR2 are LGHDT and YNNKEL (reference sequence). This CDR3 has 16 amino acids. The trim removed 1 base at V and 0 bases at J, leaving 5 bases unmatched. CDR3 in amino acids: CASSQGNGGNQETQYF. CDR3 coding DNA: TGTGCCAGCAGCCAAGGGAACGGGGGGAACCAAGAGACCCAGTACTTC.

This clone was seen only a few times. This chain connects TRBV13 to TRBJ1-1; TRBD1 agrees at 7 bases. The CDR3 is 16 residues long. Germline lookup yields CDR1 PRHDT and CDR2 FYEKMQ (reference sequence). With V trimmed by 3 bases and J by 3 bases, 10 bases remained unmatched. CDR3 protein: CASSFAQGGAYTEAFF. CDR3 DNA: TGTGCCAGCAGCTTCGCTCAAGGGGGCGCATACACTGAAGCTTTCTTT. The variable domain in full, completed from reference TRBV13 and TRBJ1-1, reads AAGVIQSPRHLIKEKRETATLKCYPIPRHDTVYWYQQGPGQDPQFLISFYEKMQSDKGSIPDRFSAQQFSDYHSELNMSSLELGDSALYFCASSFAQGGAYTEAFFGQGTRLTVV.

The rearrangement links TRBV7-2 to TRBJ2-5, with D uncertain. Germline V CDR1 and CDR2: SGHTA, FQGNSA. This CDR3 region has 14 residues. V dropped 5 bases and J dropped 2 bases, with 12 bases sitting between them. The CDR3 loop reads CASSPNRVQETQYF. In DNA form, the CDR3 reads TGTGCCAGCAGCCCTAATCGGGTTCAAGAGACCCAGTACTTC.